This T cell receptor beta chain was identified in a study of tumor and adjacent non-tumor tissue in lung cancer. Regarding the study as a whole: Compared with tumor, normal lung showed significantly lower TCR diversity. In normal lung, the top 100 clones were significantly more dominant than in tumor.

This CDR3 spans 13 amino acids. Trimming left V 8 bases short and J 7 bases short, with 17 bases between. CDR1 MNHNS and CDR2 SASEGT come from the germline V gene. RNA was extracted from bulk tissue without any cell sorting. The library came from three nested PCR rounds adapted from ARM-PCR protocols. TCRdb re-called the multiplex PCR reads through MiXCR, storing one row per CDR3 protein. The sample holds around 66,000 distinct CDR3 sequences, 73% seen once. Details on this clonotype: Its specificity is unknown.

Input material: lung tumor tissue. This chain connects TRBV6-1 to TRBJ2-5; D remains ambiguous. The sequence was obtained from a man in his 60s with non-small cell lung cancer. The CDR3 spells CASGPQPARTQYF. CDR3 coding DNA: TGTGCCAGCGGACCACAGCCAGCGAGGACCCAGTACTTC.